Given below is one T cell receptor (beta chain) in context. The entry originates in a study of shared clonotypes between healthy human individuals. Deep-level running was used for the assay. Generated by immunoSEQ multiplex PCR, the TCRdb table keeps only in-frame clones and is missing some. The repertoire holds about 1.5 million clones, with roughly 98% as singletons. The CDR3 is made up of 14 amino acids. The germline V and J ends were trimmed by 1 base and 5 bases, with 9 bases remaining between them. Germline V lookup: CDR1 MNHNS, CDR2 SASEGT. V is TRBV6-1 and J is TRBJ2-1; the D is unclear. This TCR was sampled from a man aged 25 to 40 in good health. The sequenced sample consisted of naive CD4+ T cells sorted from blood. This sample's subset: CD45RA+ positively selected. CDR3 sequence: CASSEVGRHNEQFF. In DNA form, the CDR3 reads TGTGCCAGCAGTGAAGTAGGACGACACAATGAGCAGTTCTTC.